This TCR beta chain emerged from a study of T cell changes during pregnancy in multiple sclerosis. The table came from immunoSEQ multiplex PCR; TCRdb's copy has only in-frame clones and leaves some out. This repertoire shows tens of thousands of clones, 91% found once; its top ten account for about 0.75%. There are 14 residues in the CDR3. V lost 7 bases, J lost 4 bases, and 9 bases stayed unmatched. Germline lookup yields CDR1 MNHNS and CDR2 SASEGT. The TCR originated in a female donor in good health, enrolled as a control in a pregnancy study. Source: peripheral blood, taken in the third trimester of pregnancy. The genes are TRBV6-1 and TRBJ2-7, with 8 bases that match TRBD1. Here the CDR3 DNA reads TGTGCCAGCATCCTGGACAGGGTAGGTTACGAGCAGTACTTC. Amino acids: CASILDRVGYEQYF.